This T cell receptor (beta chain) came from a study of T cell repertoires in cytomegalovirus infection. Study as a whole: Indicated by public TCR beta signatures were CMV infection and matching HLA type.

This clonotype turned up a few times. A single record per CDR3 protein comes from TCRdb applying MiXCR to the reads. The table lists approximately 500,000 distinct CDR3 sequences, 16% of them singletons. Trimming cost V 4 bases and J 4 bases, with 16 bases left between them. The CDR3 has 16 residues. The V gene's germline CDR1 is LGHNA and CDR2 YNFKEQ. The V and J genes are TRBV4-2 and TRBJ2-2, with a possible D match to TRBD2 (5 bases). The clonotype comes from a human donor in good health (CMV status not recorded). Some clones in this sample may be carry-over from other donors' samples. The sample consisted of CD8+ T cells from PBMCs. CDR3 DNA: TGTGCCAGCAGCCCCCGGGCTAGAGGGTCCACCGGGGAGCTGTTTTTT. Translation gives CASSPRARGSTGELFF.